This T cell receptor (beta chain) appears in the sequencing data of a study of T cells after yellow fever vaccination. Trimming took off 4 bases at V and 2 bases at J, with 10 bases between the two ends. CDR3 length equals 14 residues. Germline V CDR1 and CDR2: SGHRS, YFSETQ. Overall study findings and caveats: Abundant clonotypes (contaminants from the bulk population) could be present in FACS-sorted repertoires. Peaking on day 5 versus 15, the secondary response was faster but weaker. Clones from primary vaccination mostly reappeared after the booster (less than 98% CD4, less than 90% CD8).

This clonotype occurred many times. Antigen unknown. MiXCR, applied by TCRdb to the 5' RACE reads, yields one record per CDR3 protein. The repertoire consists of 250,000 or so distinct CDR3 sequences, with about 3.9% occurring once and the leading ten covering under 20%. This specimen was PBMCs, taken 15 days after the yellow fever booster vaccination. V is TRBV5-1 and J is TRBJ1-3; TRBD1 is a possible D gene (6 bases). This receptor was identified in a man aged 18 to 35 who received the YFV17D yellow fever vaccine. The CDR3 region has the DNA TGCGCCAGCAGCGGCGGACAGCCTGGAAACACCATATATTTT. It encodes CASSGGQPGNTIYF.